This T cell receptor (beta chain) was sequenced during a study of T cells of healthy individuals. In TCRdb, the 5' RACE reads were re-called with MiXCR into one record per CDR3 protein. The table has 100,000 or so distinct CDR3 sequences, roughly a sixth seen once. Only a few counts were recorded for this clonotype. Germline V gives CDR1 MNHEY, CDR2 SVGEGT. The CDR3 extends over 15 amino acids. With 4 bases removed from V and 3 bases from J, the gap between germline ends came to 15 bases. This TCR was sampled from a human donor in good health. This sequence joins TRBV6-2 or TRBV6-3 and TRBJ1-1; D ambiguous. The CDR3 DNA is TGTGCCAGCAGTTTAGCCAGGAGCGCGTACACTGAAGCTTTCTTT. The encoded protein is CASSLARSAYTEAFF.